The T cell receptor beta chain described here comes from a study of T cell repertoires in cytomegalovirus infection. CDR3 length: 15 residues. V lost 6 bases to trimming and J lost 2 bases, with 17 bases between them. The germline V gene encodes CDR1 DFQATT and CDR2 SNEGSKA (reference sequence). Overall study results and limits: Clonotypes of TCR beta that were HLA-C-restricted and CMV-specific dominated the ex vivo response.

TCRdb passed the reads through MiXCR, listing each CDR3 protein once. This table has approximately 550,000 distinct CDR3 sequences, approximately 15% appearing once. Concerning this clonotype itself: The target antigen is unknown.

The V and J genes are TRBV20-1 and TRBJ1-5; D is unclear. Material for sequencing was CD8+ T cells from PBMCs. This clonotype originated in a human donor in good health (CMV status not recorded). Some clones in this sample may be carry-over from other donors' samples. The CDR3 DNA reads TGCAGTGCCGCTCCCCCCTCCGGGGGCAATCAGCCCCAGCATTTT. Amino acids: CSAAPPSGGNQPQHF.